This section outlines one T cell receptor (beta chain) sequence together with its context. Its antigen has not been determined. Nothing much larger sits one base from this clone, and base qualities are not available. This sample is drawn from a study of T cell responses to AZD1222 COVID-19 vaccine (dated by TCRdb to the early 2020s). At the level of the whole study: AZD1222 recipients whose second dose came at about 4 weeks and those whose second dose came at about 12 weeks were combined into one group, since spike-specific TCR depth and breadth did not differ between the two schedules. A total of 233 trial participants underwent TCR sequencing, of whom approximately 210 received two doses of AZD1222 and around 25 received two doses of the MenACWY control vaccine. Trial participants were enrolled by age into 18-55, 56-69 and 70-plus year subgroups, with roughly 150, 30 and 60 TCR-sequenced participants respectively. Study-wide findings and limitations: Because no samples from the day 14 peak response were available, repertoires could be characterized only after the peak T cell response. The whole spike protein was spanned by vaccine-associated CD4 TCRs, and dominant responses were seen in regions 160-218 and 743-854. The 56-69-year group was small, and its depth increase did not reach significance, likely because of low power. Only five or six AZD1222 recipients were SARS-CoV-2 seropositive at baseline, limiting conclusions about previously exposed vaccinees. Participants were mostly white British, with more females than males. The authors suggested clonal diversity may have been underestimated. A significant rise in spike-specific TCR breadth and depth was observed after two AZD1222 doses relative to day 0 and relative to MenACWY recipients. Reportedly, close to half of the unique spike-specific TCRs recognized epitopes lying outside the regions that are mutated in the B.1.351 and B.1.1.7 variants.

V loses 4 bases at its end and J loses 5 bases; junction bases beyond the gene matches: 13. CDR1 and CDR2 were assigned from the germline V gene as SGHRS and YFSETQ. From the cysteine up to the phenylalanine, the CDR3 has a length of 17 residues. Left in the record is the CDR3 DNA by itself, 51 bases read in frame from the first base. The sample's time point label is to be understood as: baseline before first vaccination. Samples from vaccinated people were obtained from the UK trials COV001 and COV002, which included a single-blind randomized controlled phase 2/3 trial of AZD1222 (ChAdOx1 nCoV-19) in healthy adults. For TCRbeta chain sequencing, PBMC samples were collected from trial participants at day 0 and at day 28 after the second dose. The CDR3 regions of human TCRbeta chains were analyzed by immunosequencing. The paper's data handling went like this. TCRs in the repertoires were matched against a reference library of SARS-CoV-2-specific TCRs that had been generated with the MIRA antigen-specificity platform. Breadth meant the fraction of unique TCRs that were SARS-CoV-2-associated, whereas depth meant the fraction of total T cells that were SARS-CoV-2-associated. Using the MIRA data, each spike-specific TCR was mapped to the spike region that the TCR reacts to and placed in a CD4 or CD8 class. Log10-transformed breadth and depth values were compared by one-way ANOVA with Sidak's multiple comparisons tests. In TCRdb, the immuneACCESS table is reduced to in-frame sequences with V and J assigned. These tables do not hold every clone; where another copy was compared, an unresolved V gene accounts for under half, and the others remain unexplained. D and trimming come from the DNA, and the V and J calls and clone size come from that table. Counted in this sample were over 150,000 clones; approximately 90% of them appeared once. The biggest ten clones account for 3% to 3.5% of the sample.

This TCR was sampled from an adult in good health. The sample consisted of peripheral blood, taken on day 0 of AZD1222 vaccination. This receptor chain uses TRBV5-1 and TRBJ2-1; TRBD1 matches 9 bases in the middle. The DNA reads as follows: TGCGCCAGCAGCATAACCGGGACAGGGAGACCACACAATGAGCAGTTCTTC. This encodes CASSITGTGRPHNEQFF.